These 19 T cell receptor beta chains were sequenced from one sample in a study of T-cell memory formation after mild COVID-19. TCRdb analysed the 5' RACE reads with MiXCR anew, one entry per CDR3 protein. This table holds about 560,000 distinct CDR3 sequences, about 20% found once. The specimen sequenced was PBMCs or a T cell subset sorted from them (not recorded which). These receptors all come from an adult woman who had mild COVID-19 (a few samples of this study predate the infection). Cell type and time point are not known.

This clonotype was counted at least ten times. Its ends do not fully match the called genes, so a read error is possible. DNA for the CDR3: TGCGCCAGCAGCTTGGGACAGTCCTACGAGCAGTACTTC. As protein: CASSLGQSYEQYF. The rearrangement links TRBV12-3 or TRBV12-4 to TRBJ2-7; 7 positions agree with TRBD1. The CDR3 has 13 amino acids.

Here the CDR3 reads CASSYFQGGEAFF. The DNA of the CDR3 is TGTGCCAGCAGTTACTTCCAGGGTGGTGAAGCTTTCTTT. The chain combines TRBV6-2 or TRBV6-3 with TRBJ1-1; the D gene is possibly TRBD1 (5 bases). Trimming stripped 1 base from V and 7 bases from J, with 10 bases between. Germline-derived CDR1 and CDR2 are MNHEY and SVGEGT. CDR3 size: 13 residues.

This clonotype was observed a few times. The chain is built from TRBV27 and TRBJ2-6; D is unresolved. The CDR3 runs 15 residues. Germline-derived CDR1 and CDR2 are MNHEY and SMNVEV (reference sequence). Trimming left V 3 bases short and J 0 bases short, with 6 bases between. In DNA form, the CDR3 reads TGTGCCAGCAGTTTCGGATACTCTGGGGCCAACGTCCTGACTTTC. It yields the protein CASSFGYSGANVLTF. The variable domain in full, completed from reference TRBV27 and TRBJ2-6, reads EAQVTQNPRYLITVTGKKLTVTCSQNMNHEYMSWYRQDPGLGLRQIYYSMNVEVTDKGDVPEGYKVSRKEKRNFPLILESPSPNQTSLYFCASSFGYSGANVLTFGAGSRLTVL.

The table lists this clonotype with a few counts. J is TRBJ2-7 and V is TRBV24-1, with D unresolved. V was clipped by 2 bases and J by 0 bases, with 7 bases between them. This CDR3 contains 14 residues. Germline V lookup: CDR1 KGHDR, CDR2 SFDVKD. The CDR3 sequence: CATSDSHNSYEQYF. For the CDR3, the DNA is TGTGCCACCAGTGATTCCCACAACTCCTACGAGCAGTACTTC.

V usage is TRBV12-3 or TRBV12-4 and J usage is TRBJ1-1; 8 nucleotides line up with TRBD1. There are 15 residues in the CDR3. After removal of 6 bases from V and 2 bases from J, the junction contained 8 bases not matched to a gene. The CDR3 protein is CASSQNDRGNTEAFF. In nucleotides, the CDR3 is TGTGCCAGCAGCCAAAACGACAGGGGAAACACTGAAGCTTTCTTT.

This clonotype was recorded a few times. The chain recombines TRBV12-3 or TRBV12-4 with TRBJ2-1; D remains ambiguous. Trimming took 7 bases from V and 9 from J, leaving 10 bases between them. The CDR3 sequence is 11 residues long. DNA for the CDR3: TGTGCCAGCAAGGTTTCTCTTGAGCAGTTCTTC. Translation gives CASKVSLEQFF.

The chain joins TRBV12-3 or TRBV12-4 to TRBJ2-7; 10 bases fit TRBD2. This CDR3 has 14 amino acids. The junction had 6 bases not matched to a gene; V was cut back by 6 bases and J by 4 bases. CDR3 sequence (DNA): TGTGCCAGCAGCTGGACTAGCGGACGGTACGAGCAGTACTTC. It encodes CASSWTSGRYEQYF.

The rearrangement links TRBV6-2 or TRBV6-3 to TRBJ2-1, with 9 bases matching TRBD1. J lost 4 bases, V lost 0 bases, and 4 bases had no gene match. The germline V gene has CDR1 MNHEY and CDR2 SVGEGT. The CDR3 covers 16 residues. Here the CDR3 DNA reads TGTGCCAGCAGTTACTCGTTAGGACAGGGGTACAATGAGCAGTTCTTC. This codes for CASSYSLGQGYNEQFF.

This clonotype was seen a handful of times. The J gene is TRBJ2-3, the V gene TRBV2; TRBD2 matches 11 bases. Germline V gene data show CDR1 as SNHLY and CDR2 as FYNNEI. The V gene end was trimmed by 8 bases and the J gene end by 5 bases; junction bases not matched to a gene: 12. This CDR3 contains 16 residues. As DNA, the CDR3 is TGTGCCAGCGGTTCTAGCGGGAGGAAGGTTTTAGATACGCAGTATTTT. Protein sequence: CASGSSGRKVLDTQYF.

The chain employs TRBV7-8 and TRBJ2-7; maybe TRBD1 (6 bases). Germline CDR1 SGHVS, CDR2 FQNEAQ. V shed 4 bases and J shed 5 bases, with 12 bases lying between them. CDR3 size: 13 residues. The CDR3: CASSYSGVNEQYF. In nucleotides, the CDR3 is TGTGCCAGCAGCTACTCAGGGGTGAACGAGCAGTACTTC. Full variable domain (remainder filled in from reference TRBV7-8 and TRBJ2-7): GAGVSQSPRYKVAKRGQDVALRCDPISGHVSLFWYQQALGQGPEFLTYFQNEAQLDKSGLPSDRFFAERPEGSVSTLKIQRTQQEDSAVYLCASSYSGVNEQYFGPGTRLTVT.

This clonotype occurred a few times. This chain uses TRBV7-9 with TRBJ2-3; 9 nucleotides line up with TRBD2. Germline CDR1 SEHNR, CDR2 FQNEAQ (reference sequence). The CDR3 length is 16 residues. V lost 1 base to trimming and J lost 2 bases; unmatched junction nucleotides: 4. DNA for the CDR3: TGTGCCAGCAGCTTAGTCCTAGCGGGATACACAGATACGCAGTATTTT. It is translated as CASSLVLAGYTDTQYF.

This clonotype was counted only a few times. The chain uses TRBV6-2 or TRBV6-3 and TRBJ2-7; TRBD1 is a possible D gene (5 bases). The CDR3 is made up of 15 amino acids. Germline CDR1 reads MNHEY; CDR2 reads SVGEGT. V lost 0 bases and J 4 bases, leaving 13 bases between the germline ends. The CDR3 region has the DNA TGTGCCAGCAGTTACTCCCCCAGGACACAATACGAGCAGTACTTC. Translating gives CASSYSPRTQYEQYF.

The V and J genes are TRBV7-2 and TRBJ2-5; D assignment may be TRBD1 or TRBD2 (6 bases each). The CDR3 runs to 14 residues. Germline V gives CDR1 SGHTA, CDR2 FQGNSA. Deletions cut 5 bases from V and 2 bases from J, with 12 bases between. This CDR3 reads CASSGGGRQETQYF. As DNA, the CDR3 is TGTGCCAGCAGCGGAGGGGGGCGACAAGAGACCCAGTACTTC.

This clonotype has more than one count but fewer than ten. CDR3 amino acids: CSAHLAGGRGYNEQFF. For the CDR3, the DNA is TGCAGTGCCCACCTAGCGGGGGGGCGGGGGTACAATGAGCAGTTCTTC. The chain links TRBV20-1 to TRBJ2-1; TRBD2 matches 12 bases. Germline CDR1 reads DFQATT; CDR2 reads SNEGSKA (reference sequence). The V segment lost 6 bases and the J segment 4 bases; nucleotides outside the gene matches: 10. CDR3 size: 16 residues.

V is TRBV5-6 and J is TRBJ2-1; no definite D call. This CDR3 region has 11 residues. The ends were cut back, 8 bases at V and 4 bases at J, with 7 bases in the middle. Germline V lookup: CDR1 SGHDT, CDR2 YYEEEE. The DNA of the CDR3 is TGTGCCAGTCCTAAGTACAATGAGCAGTTCTTC. Protein: CASPKYNEQFF.

In DNA form, the CDR3 reads TGCAGTGCTAGAGATCTCGGACTGAACACTGAAGCTTTCTTT. Translating gives CSARDLGLNTEAFF. The chain combines TRBV20-1 with TRBJ1-1, with D unclear. The CDR3 has 14 amino acids. V lost 0 bases, J lost 0 bases, and 8 bases lay in between. Germline V CDR1 and CDR2: DFQATT, SNEGSKA (reference sequence).

The chain links TRBV20-1 to TRBJ2-5, with D perhaps matching TRBD1 (6 bases). The CDR3 runs 17 residues. V lost 1 base, J lost 5 bases, and 23 bases lay in between. Germline values: CDR1 DFQATT, CDR2 SNEGSKA (reference sequence). The CDR3 is CSARGRDRPKFRETQYF. The CDR3 bases are TGCAGTGCTAGAGGACGTGACAGGCCCAAATTCCGGGAGACCCAGTACTTC.

This clonotype was observed a handful of times. The chain has TRBV6-6 and TRBJ2-7; a possible D gene is TRBD1 (5 bases). Germline CDR1 reads MNHNY; CDR2 reads SVGAGI (reference sequence). This CDR3 has 13 amino acids. V lost 7 bases and J lost 0, with 10 bases in between. CDR3 in amino acids: CASMTALSYEQYF. The CDR3 DNA reads TGTGCCAGCATGACAGCACTCTCCTACGAGCAGTACTTC.

This chain's CDR3 is CASSEHPLEGSTDTQYF. CDR3 in DNA: TGTGCCAGCAGCGAACACCCCTTGGAGGGTAGCACAGATACGCAGTATTTT. The chain carries TRBV9 and TRBJ2-3, with D possibly matching TRBD2 (6 bases). The CDR3 covers 17 residues. Germline V gene data show CDR1 as SGDLS and CDR2 as YYNGEE. V lost 3 bases and J 0 bases, leaving 17 bases between the germline ends.